This TCR beta chain stems from a study of cytomegalovirus exposure and HLA in healthy donors. 13 Jbeta primers and 60 Vbeta primers were used for the PCR. Profiling relied on immunoSEQ multiplex PCR, and the TCRdb table lists in-frame clones only, not all of them. The data contain 100,000 to 150,000 clones, about 83% of them singletons. V was pared by 5 bases and J by 4 bases, with 17 bases between. The CDR3 sequence is 15 residues long. Germline V gene data show CDR1 as SGHVS and CDR2 as FQNEAQ. This receptor was taken from a woman in her forties in good health and CMV-seropositive. Sequencing was performed on PBMCs. The J gene is TRBJ2-5, the V gene TRBV7-8; a weak D match, TRBD1 (5 bases). This CDR3 reads CASSPLQGRGETQYF. The DNA of the CDR3 is TGTGCCAGCAGCCCACTTCAGGGAAGGGGAGAGACCCAGTACTTC.